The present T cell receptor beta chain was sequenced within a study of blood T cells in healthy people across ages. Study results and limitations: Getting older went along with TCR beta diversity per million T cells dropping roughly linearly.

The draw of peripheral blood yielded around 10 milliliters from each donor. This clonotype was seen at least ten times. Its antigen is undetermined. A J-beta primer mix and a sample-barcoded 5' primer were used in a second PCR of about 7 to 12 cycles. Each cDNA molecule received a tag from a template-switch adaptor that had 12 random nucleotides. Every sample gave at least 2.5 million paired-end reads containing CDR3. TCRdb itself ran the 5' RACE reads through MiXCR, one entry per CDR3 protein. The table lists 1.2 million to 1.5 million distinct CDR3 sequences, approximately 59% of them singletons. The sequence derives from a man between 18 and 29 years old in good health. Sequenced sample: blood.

The chain's CDR3 is CASSWGAGDTQYF. CDR3 sequence (DNA): TGCGCCAGCAGCTGGGGGGCCGGAGATACGCAGTATTTT. The rearrangement joins TRBV4-3 to TRBJ2-3; D tentatively reads TRBD1 or TRBD2 (6 bases each). This CDR3 comprises 13 residues. V lost 5 bases, J lost 5 bases, and 11 bases lay in between. Germline V CDR1 and CDR2: LGHNA, YSLEER.